This T cell receptor beta chain originates from a study of Ad26.COV2.S vaccination and SARS-CoV-2 variants. The wider study: Doses of Ad26.COV2.S were injected into muscle once or twice, 56 days apart. Regarding the study as a whole: The analyses of TCR breadth and depth may have understated the size of total T cell responses. Vaccine and placebo groups showed comparable non-spike TCR breadth.

Regarding this clone: Its matching antigen is unknown.

TCRdb's table, derived via immunoSEQ multiplex PCR, lists solely in-frame clones and lacks some. The sample includes around 450,000 clones, roughly 87% of them seen just once. Treatment specified: over 15 received Ad26.COV2.S at low or high dose, single or two shots; 5 received placebo; per-sample allocation not given. The investigators took samples on day 63 after the first vaccine or placebo injection. Spike of the Wuhan-strain SARS-CoV-2 was expressed by an Ad26 vector, which formed the vaccine. The CDR3 consists of 13 residues. The germline V gene has CDR1 MDHEN and CDR2 SYDVKM. V lost 8 bases and J lost 8, with 18 bases in between.

This sequence was found in a person between 18 and 60 years old who received the Ad26.COV2.S COVID-19 vaccine or a placebo. The rearrangement joins TRBV28 to TRBJ1-1, with TRBD1 as a possible D gene (6 bases). Sequencing was performed on peripheral blood, taken in a trial of Ad26.COV2.S vaccine versus placebo. CDR3 sequence reads: CASYSGGPLEAFF. Here the CDR3 DNA reads TGTGCCAGCTACTCGGGGGGGCCGTTAGAAGCTTTCTTT.